The 18 T cell receptor beta chains below come from one sample, sequenced in a study of T cell repertoires in cytomegalovirus infection. These TCRs are of unknown antigen specificity. TCRdb independently ran MiXCR on the reads; one entry per CDR3 protein. The profile shows hundreds of thousands of distinct CDR3 sequences, around 32% of them singletons. The sample consisted of cultured CD8+ T cells from PBMCs, taken from culture after CMV antigen stimulation. These receptors all come from a human donor in good health (CMV status not recorded). Some clones in this sample may be carry-over from other donors' samples.

This clonotype was detected only a few times. The V gene is TRBV7-9, the J gene TRBJ2-7; 7 bases fit TRBD1. Germline V CDR1 and CDR2: SEHNR, FQNEAQ (reference sequence). The CDR3 covers 13 residues. Germline trimming cut 4 bases from V and 3 bases from J; bases unmatched to any gene: 3. In nucleotides, the CDR3 is TGTGCCAGCAGCTCGGACAGGAACTACGAGCAGTACTTC. Its translation is CASSSDRNYEQYF.

The rearrangement joins TRBV7-9 to TRBJ2-5; 7 bases map to TRBD1. V lost 5 bases and J lost 5; bases outside the gene matches: 8. CDR3 size: 14 residues. CDR1 SEHNR and CDR2 FQNEAQ come from the germline V gene (reference sequence). The CDR3 nucleotides read TGTGCCAGCAGCCCGACAGGGTCTTGGGAGACCCAGTACTTC. Translating gives CASSPTGSWETQYF.

This clonotype was observed a handful of times. V usage is TRBV2 and J usage is TRBJ2-5, with no clear D. The germline V gene encodes CDR1 SNHLY and CDR2 FYNNEI. Trimming cost V 4 bases and J 3 bases, with 18 bases left between them. The CDR3 totals 16 residues. CDR3 residues: CASSVLGGVGEETQYF. The CDR3 DNA follows: TGTGCCAGCAGTGTATTGGGTGGGGTTGGAGAAGAGACCCAGTACTTC.

The chain employs TRBV27 and TRBJ1-3; a possible D gene is TRBD1 (5 bases). Per germline, CDR1 MNHEY and CDR2 SMNVEV (reference sequence). Trimming left V 4 bases short and J 3 bases short, with 7 bases between. This CDR3 spans 13 amino acids. Here the CDR3 reads CASSWGYGNTIYF. The CDR3 nucleotides are TGTGCCAGCAGTTGGGGGTATGGAAACACCATATATTTT.

Remarks on this clonotype: The conserved final phenylalanine or tryptophan is absent from the CDR3, which likely points to a read error. The V and J genes are TRBV7-1 and TRBJ2-4, with a tentative D call TRBD2 (6 bases). TRBV7-1 qualifies as an ORF whose function is uncertain. The CDR3 covers 15 residues. V was clipped by 8 bases and J by 4 bases, with 18 bases between them. In DNA, the CDR3 is TGTGCCAGCGCGGGGTCCGGAAGAGTAAAAAACATTCAGTACTCC. Translating it yields CASAGSGRVKNIQYS.

This clonotype was detected ten times or more. The chain joins TRBV7-6 to TRBJ1-1; tentative D call: TRBD1 (6 bases). Germline V CDR1 and CDR2: SGHVS, FNYEAQ. The germline V and J ends were trimmed by 5 bases and 1 base, with 17 bases remaining between them. The CDR3 sequence is 16 residues long. The CDR3 loop reads CASSAPQGFRNTEAFF. The CDR3 coding sequence is TGTGCCAGCAGCGCACCCCAGGGGTTCCGGAACACTGAAGCTTTCTTT.

The rearrangement links TRBV7-6 to TRBJ2-3; 8 positions match TRBD2. This CDR3 contains 15 residues. CDR1 and CDR2 from the germline V gene are SGHVS and FNYEAQ. With V trimmed by 1 base and J by 5 bases, 5 bases remained unmatched. The DNA for the CDR3 is TGTGCCAGCAGCTTAGTAGCGGGGCCTGGAGATACGCAGTATTTT. Protein product: CASSLVAGPGDTQYF. Looking up the rest from reference TRBV7-6 and TRBJ2-3 gives the full variable domain: GAGVSQSPRYKVTKRGQDVALRCDPISGHVSLYWYRQALGQGPEFLTYFNYEAQQDKSGLPNDRFSAERPEGSISTLTIQRTEQRDSAMYRCASSLVAGPGDTQYFGPGTRLTVL.

Many counts were recorded for this clonotype. The CDR3: CASSLAVSYQETQYF. DNA for the CDR3: TGTGCCAGCAGCTTAGCGGTTAGTTACCAAGAGACCCAGTACTTC. The V and J genes are TRBV7-9 and TRBJ2-5; D gene ambiguous. Trimming took off 0 bases at V and 0 bases at J, with 8 bases between the two ends. This CDR3 spans 15 amino acids. Germline V gene data show CDR1 as SEHNR and CDR2 as FQNEAQ (reference sequence).

In this sample, this clonotype turned up many times. The rearrangement uses TRBV7-2 and TRBJ2-3, with TRBD2 identical over 8 bases. Germline loops: CDR1 SGHTA, CDR2 FQGNSA. This CDR3 spans 15 amino acids. V lost 6 bases to trimming and J lost 5 bases; unmatched junction nucleotides: 10. CDR3 loop: CASSQDGGGKDTQYF. The DNA for the CDR3 is TGTGCCAGCAGTCAAGACGGGGGGGGCAAAGATACGCAGTATTTT.

This clonotype was detected only a few times. The chain is built from TRBV5-8 and TRBJ2-7, with a tentative D call TRBD2 (5 bases). Between the trimmed V and J ends, which lost 4 bases and 3 bases, there was a span of 11 bases. Per the germline V gene, CDR1 is SGHTS and CDR2 is YDEGEE. The CDR3 contains 13 residues. CDR3 nucleotides: TGTGCCAGCAGCCAACGGGGTGTCTACGAGCAGTACTTC. Protein: CASSQRGVYEQYF.

This clonotype was seen a few times. The chain recombines TRBV10-3 with TRBJ2-7; D is uncertain. Germline loops: CDR1 ENHRY, CDR2 SYGVKD. Trimming took 3 bases from V and 4 from J, leaving 16 bases between them. The CDR3 is 15 residues long. CDR3 nucleotides: TGTGCCATCAGTGAAGTAAAGACTTTACCATACGAGCAGTACGTC. Amino acids: CAISEVKTLPYEQYV.

V is TRBV12-3 or TRBV12-4 and J is TRBJ1-2; D remains unclear. Trimming took off 2 bases at V and 8 bases at J, with 15 bases between the two ends. The CDR3 contains 14 residues. The CDR3 spells CASSLTLTGSGYTF. The CDR3 bases are TGTGCCAGCAGTTTAACCTTAACTGGCAGCGGCTACACCTTC.

This clonotype was seen only a few times. V gene TRBV29-1 combines with J gene TRBJ2-1, with D perhaps assigned TRBD1 or TRBD2 (6 bases each). Germline V gene lookup returns CDR1 SQVTM and CDR2 ANQGSEA. V lost 1 base and J lost 5, with 15 bases in between. CDR3 length: 15 amino acids. CDR3 sequence reads: CSVEVGGRADNEQFF. CDR3 bases: TGCAGCGTTGAAGTTGGGGGGCGCGCTGACAATGAGCAGTTCTTC.

This chain connects TRBV7-2 to TRBJ2-1; the D gene could be TRBD1 or TRBD2 (6 bases each). The CDR3 sequence is 15 residues long. V dropped 5 bases and J dropped 6 bases, with 17 bases sitting between them. Germline CDR1 and CDR2: SGHTA and FQGNSA. The CDR3 loop reads CASSGPGAPTNEQFF. CDR3 nucleotides: TGTGCCAGCAGCGGCCCGGGGGCCCCGACCAATGAGCAGTTCTTC.

This clonotype was seen many times. The CDR3 bases are TGTGCCAGCACCGGGACCTCTGGGGAGCTGTTTTTT. Protein sequence: CASTGTSGELFF. V is TRBV12-3 or TRBV12-4 and J is TRBJ2-2; D may be TRBD1 or TRBD2 (5 bases each). The CDR3 has 12 amino acids. The V and J ends lost 7 bases and 8 bases respectively, with 11 bases between them.

This clonotype was counted ten times or more. This CDR3 is CASSLVRGGNSANTGELFF. As DNA, the CDR3 is TGTGCCAGCAGCTTGGTGCGGGGGGGAAATTCCGCGAACACCGGGGAGCTGTTTTTT. V gene TRBV7-6 combines with J gene TRBJ2-2; 9 bases align to TRBD2. Germline CDR1 SGHVS, CDR2 FNYEAQ. The length of the CDR3 is 19 residues. The V gene end was trimmed by 3 bases and the J gene end by 0 bases; junction bases not matched to a gene: 11.

The V call is TRBV6-1, the J call TRBJ2-7; no clear D gene. The CDR3 totals 12 residues. Germline V gives CDR1 MNHNS, CDR2 SASEGT. Trimming removed 5 bases at V and 4 bases at J, with 9 bases between. DNA for the CDR3: TGTGCCAGCAGTACGGTGATTTACGAGCAGTACTTC. As protein: CASSTVIYEQYF.

The V and J genes are TRBV20-1 and TRBJ1-6; no clear D gene. Trimming stripped 6 bases from V and 9 bases from J, with 18 bases between. Germline CDR1 and CDR2: DFQATT and SNEGSKA (reference sequence). The CDR3 has 14 amino acids. CDR3 amino acids: CSASIPSRSSPLHF. In nucleotides, the CDR3 is TGCAGTGCAAGTATACCTTCCCGGAGTTCACCCCTCCACTTT.